The rows below give T cell receptor beta chains drawn from one sample of a study of cytomegalovirus exposure and HLA in healthy donors. The table came from immunoSEQ multiplex PCR; TCRdb's copy has only in-frame clones and leaves some out. This sample has nearly 95,000 clones, with 79% found just once. The sample was PBMCs. All receptors derive from a middle-aged woman in good health and CMV-seronegative. The CDR3 runs from the conserved cysteine through the conserved F or W. The order of the fields is V gene, CDR3 length, D gene, clone size, J gene, CDR3 protein, CDR3 DNA. D genes are given only for firm matches. Clone sizes are given selectively: once, few, many, or a class where the clone is expanded.

TRBV6-5	13	TRBD1	once	TRBJ1-6	CASTEGGISPLHF	TGTGCCAGCACCGAAGGGGGCATTTCACCCCTCCACTTT
TRBV4-3	15	-	-	TRBJ1-4	CASSQGAPGPKKLFF	TGCGCCAGCAGCCAGGGGGCCCCGGGACCCAAAAAACTGTTTTTT
TRBV30	11	TRBD1	-	TRBJ1-1	CAWGQGTEAFF	TGTGCCTGGGGACAGGGGACTGAAGCTTTCTTT
TRBV5-1	15	-	-	TRBJ2-6	CASSQLYSGANVLTF	TGCGCCAGCAGCCAACTCTACTCTGGGGCCAACGTCCTGACTTTC
TRBV30	15	TRBD1	-	TRBJ1-6	CAWNGQGFLNSPLHF	TGTGCCTGGAACGGACAGGGGTTCCTTAATTCACCCCTCCACTTT
TRBV19	16	TRBD2	-	TRBJ2-5	CASSRTSGGIQETQYF	TGTGCCAGTAGTAGGACTAGCGGGGGGATCCAAGAGACCCAGTACTTC
TRBV5-6	17	TRBD1	-	TRBJ1-6	CASSSWTGRRDNSPLHF	TGTGCCAGCAGCTCATGGACAGGCCGGAGAGATAATTCACCCCTCCACTTT
TRBV5-1	18	TRBD1	-	TRBJ2-1	CASSLGTGVGSSYNEQFF	TGCGCCAGCAGCTTGGGGACAGGGGTGGGAAGCTCCTACAATGAGCAGTTCTTC
TRBV7-8	16	-	-	TRBJ1-4	CASTLGGRSSNEKLFF	TGTGCCAGCACCTTGGGGGGGCGGTCATCGAATGAAAAACTGTTTTTT
TRBV2	15	TRBD1	-	TRBJ2-7	CASSENTGAFYEQYF	TGTGCCAGCAGTGAAAATACAGGGGCATTTTACGAGCAGTACTTC
TRBV9	13	-	-	TRBJ2-7	CASSATGSYEQYF	TGTGCCAGCAGCGCTACAGGGTCCTACGAGCAGTACTTC
TRBV6-1	14	-	-	TRBJ1-6	CASSELGANSPLHF	TGTGCCAGCAGTGAACTGGGGGCGAATTCACCCCTCCACTTT
TRBV7-6	15	-	-	TRBJ2-3	CASTSKAGRTDTQYF	TGTGCCAGCACCAGCAAGGCGGGGAGGACAGATACGCAGTATTTT
TRBV18	16	-	-	TRBJ2-7	CASSPPSPVSSYEQYF	TGTGCCAGCTCACCACCGTCGCCGGTTAGCTCCTACGAGCAGTACTTC
TRBV29-1	17	TRBD1	-	TRBJ2-6	CSVEVGQGAQGANVLTF	TGCAGCGTTGAAGTCGGACAGGGGGCGCAGGGGGCCAACGTCCTGACTTTC
TRBV18	14	-	-	TRBJ2-1	CASSPPGRGDEQFF	TGTGCCAGCTCACCACCGGGCAGGGGGGATGAGCAGTTCTTC
TRBV15	15	-	-	TRBJ1-4	CATSRDKETGEKLFF	TGTGCCACCAGCAGAGATAAGGAGACTGGAGAAAAACTGTTTTTT
TRBV30	13	-	once	TRBJ1-2	CACLAADRNGYPF	TGTGCCTGCCTCGCGGCAGACCGAAATGGCTACCCCTTC
TRBV7-9	14	TRBD1	-	TRBJ1-1	CASSSGTGNTEAFF	TGTGCCAGCAGCTCTGGGACAGGGAACACTGAAGCTTTCTTT
TRBV5-3	15	TRBD1	-	TRBJ2-7	CARSWGTGKFGEQYF	TGTGCCAGAAGCTGGGGGACAGGGAAATTCGGCGAGCAGTACTTC
TRBV9	12	-	-	TRBJ2-7	CASSDSSYEQYF	TGTGCCAGCAGTGATAGCTCCTACGAGCAGTACTTC
TRBV7-7	16	TRBD2	once	TRBJ2-1	CASSLGGLADYNEQFF	TGTGCTAGCAGCTTAGGTGGACTAGCGGACTACAATGAGCAGTTCTTC
TRBV19	13	TRBD1	few	TRBJ1-1	CASRGQMNTEAFF	TGTGCCAGTAGGGGACAGATGAACACTGAAGCTTTCTTT
TRBV30	16	TRBD2	-	TRBJ2-7	CAWSVRWGGSSYEQYF	TGTGCCTGGAGTGTACGTTGGGGCGGGAGCTCCTACGAGCAGTACTTC
TRBV4-1	17	TRBD1	-	TRBJ2-1	CASSQVEPWDRASEQFF	TGCGCCAGCAGCCAAGTCGAGCCTTGGGACAGGGCGTCTGAGCAGTTCTTC
TRBV19	14	TRBD2	-	TRBJ2-1	CASSSGGARNEQFF	TGTGCCAGTAGTAGCGGGGGGGCTCGGAATGAGCAGTTCTTC
TRBV4-1	15	TRBD1	few	TRBJ2-7	CASSQRGQGTYEQYF	TGCGCCAGCAGCCAAAGGGGACAGGGGACCTACGAGCAGTACTTC
TRBV2	15	TRBD1	few	TRBJ1-6	CASRARGLNNSPLHF	TGTGCCAGCAGAGCCAGGGGGTTGAATAATTCACCCCTCCACTTT
TRBV6-4	16	TRBD2	-	TRBJ2-1	CASSKLAGGSYNEQFF	TGTGCCAGCAGTAAACTAGCGGGGGGGAGCTACAATGAGCAGTTCTTC
TRBV11-2	17	TRBD2	-	TRBJ2-2	CASSLVTGLGNTGELFF	TGTGCCAGCAGCTTAGTTACGGGACTAGGGAACACCGGGGAGCTGTTTTTT
TRBV7-6	14	TRBD1	-	TRBJ2-7	CASSPDRSSYEQYF	TGTGCCAGCAGCCCGGACAGGAGCTCCTACGAGCAGTACTTC
TRBV18	16	-	-	TRBJ2-3	CASSPILARGTDTQYF	TGTGCCAGCTCACCAATACTAGCTCGTGGCACAGATACGCAGTATTTT
TRBV7-8	16	TRBD2	-	TRBJ2-3	CASSLAQLAGGDTQYF	TGTGCCAGCAGCTTAGCGCAACTAGCGGGGGGCGATACGCAGTATTTT
TRBV7-2	14	TRBD2	once	TRBJ2-7	CASSSSGGAYEQYF	TGTGCCAGCAGCTCTAGCGGGGGGGCCTACGAGCAGTACTTC
TRBV2	13	-	-	TRBJ2-3	CASMAGATDTQYF	TGTGCCAGCATGGCGGGGGCGACAGATACGCAGTATTTT
TRBV7-9	15	TRBD2	once	TRBJ2-1	CASSLSGLAGGEQFF	TGTGCCAGCAGCTTATCGGGACTAGCGGGGGGTGAGCAGTTCTTC
TRBV5-4	15	TRBD1	-	TRBJ2-1	CASSLTGQLYNRQFF	TGTGCCAGCAGCTTGACGGGACAGTTATACAATCGGCAGTTCTTC
TRBV4-3	15	TRBD2	-	TRBJ2-1	CASSQTSGGANEQFF	TGCGCCAGCAGCCAAACTAGCGGGGGGGCCAATGAGCAGTTCTTC
TRBV9	15	TRBD1	-	TRBJ2-7	CASSAQQGGTYEQYF	TGTGCCAGCAGCGCGCAACAAGGGGGCACCTACGAGCAGTACTTC
TRBV4-2	15	-	-	TRBJ1-2	CASSQGAGSTYGYTF	TGTGCCAGCAGCCAAGGGGCAGGGTCGACCTATGGCTACACCTTC
TRBV4-3	17	-	-	TRBJ2-7	CASSQDLNRGAAYEQYF	TGCGCCAGCAGCCAAGATCTAAACCGGGGGGCGGCCTACGAGCAGTACTTC
TRBV6-1	13	TRBD1	-	TRBJ2-1	CASSGDRVNEQFF	TGTGCCAGCAGTGGAGACAGGGTCAATGAGCAGTTCTTC
TRBV4-1	19	-	once	TRBJ2-7	CASSQDPLRGGGVTYEQYF	TGCGCCAGCAGCCAAGACCCCTTGCGGGGCGGAGGGGTCACCTACGAGCAGTACTTC
TRBV2	15	TRBD1	-	TRBJ1-5	CASRAGTGSNQPQHF	TGTGCCAGCAGGGCCGGGACAGGGTCTAATCAGCCCCAGCATTTT
TRBV7-6	17	-	-	TRBJ1-1	CASSLVSRTLTNTEAFF	TGTGCCAGCAGCTTAGTATCCAGGACACTTACGAACACTGAAGCTTTCTTT
TRBV9	15	TRBD1	-	TRBJ2-2	CASSVGQGGTGELFF	TGTGCCAGCAGCGTGGGACAGGGGGGCACCGGGGAGCTGTTTTTT
TRBV18	16	-	-	TRBJ1-4	CASSPLSVATNEKLFF	TGTGCCAGCTCACCCCTGTCCGTAGCAACTAATGAAAAACTGTTTTTT
TRBV28	15	TRBD1	-	TRBJ2-1	CASSFPDRGYNEQFF	TGTGCCAGCAGTTTCCCGGACAGGGGCTACAATGAGCAGTTCTTC
TRBV10-3	16	-	once	TRBJ2-7	CATAKIQGSLGYEQYF	TGTGCCACGGCTAAAATTCAGGGGTCGTTAGGCTACGAGCAGTACTTC
TRBV30	17	-	-	TRBJ1-5	CAWSVPWQGLGNQPQNF	TGTGCCTGGAGTGTACCGTGGCAGGGACTCGGCAATCAGCCCCAGAATTTT
TRBV5-1	18	-	-	TRBJ2-3	CASSSGLVGQGATDTQYF	TGCGCCAGCAGCTCTGGCCTCGTGGGGCAGGGTGCCACAGATACGCAGTATTTT
TRBV7-9	13	-	-	TRBJ2-2	CASSPSGFGELFF	TGTGCCAGCAGCCCGAGTGGTTTTGGGGAGCTGTTTTTT
TRBV30	12	TRBD1	-	TRBJ2-7	CAWGTGGYEQYF	TGTGCCTGGGGAACAGGGGGATACGAGCAGTACTTC